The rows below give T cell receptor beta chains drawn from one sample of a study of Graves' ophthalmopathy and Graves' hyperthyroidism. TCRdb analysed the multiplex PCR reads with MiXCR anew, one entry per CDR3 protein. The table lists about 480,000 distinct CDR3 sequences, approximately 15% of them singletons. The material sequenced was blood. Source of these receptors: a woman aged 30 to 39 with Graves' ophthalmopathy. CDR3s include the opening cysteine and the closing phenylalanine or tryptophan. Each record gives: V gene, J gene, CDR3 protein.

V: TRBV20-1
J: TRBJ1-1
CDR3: CSAALGHLNTEAFF

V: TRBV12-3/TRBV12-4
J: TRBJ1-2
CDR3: CASSPAVDGQYYGYTF

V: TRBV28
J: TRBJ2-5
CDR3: CAIASGETQYF

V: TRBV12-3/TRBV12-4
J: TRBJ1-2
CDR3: CASSLYQVGYTF

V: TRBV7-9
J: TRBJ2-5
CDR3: CASSTTGGVETQYF

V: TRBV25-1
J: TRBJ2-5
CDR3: CASSSLGGPQETQYF

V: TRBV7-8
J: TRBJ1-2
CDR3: CASSIQGNYGYTF

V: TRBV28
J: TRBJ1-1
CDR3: CASSSRLLMNTEAFF

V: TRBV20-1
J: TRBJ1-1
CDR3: CSALGGPEAFF

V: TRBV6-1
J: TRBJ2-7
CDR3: CASSEAAGSSYEQYF

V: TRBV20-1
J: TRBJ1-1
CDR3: CSARDIGTGLMGTEAFF

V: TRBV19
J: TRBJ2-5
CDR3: CASTTSYSGRGQETQYF

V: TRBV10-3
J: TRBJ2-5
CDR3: CAISEGVAGGRETQYF

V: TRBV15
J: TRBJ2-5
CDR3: CATSRDSRFGTQYF

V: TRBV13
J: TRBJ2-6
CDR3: CASSGTGANVLTF

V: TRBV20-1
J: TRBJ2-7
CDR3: CSARPTGPATYEQYF

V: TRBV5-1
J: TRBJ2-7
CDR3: CASSSRQGVNYEQYF

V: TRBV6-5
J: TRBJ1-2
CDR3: CASSYSAGGYGYTF

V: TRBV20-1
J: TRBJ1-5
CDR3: CSASYSNQPQHF

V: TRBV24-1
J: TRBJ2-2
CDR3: CATRSTGELFF

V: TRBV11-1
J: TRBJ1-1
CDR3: CASSSLGQAITPEAFF

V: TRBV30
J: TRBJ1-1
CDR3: CAWSVSPPGQGWMNTEAFF

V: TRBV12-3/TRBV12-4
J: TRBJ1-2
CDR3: CASSSGTGLGF

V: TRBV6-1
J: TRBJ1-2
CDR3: CASSRDRVGYTF

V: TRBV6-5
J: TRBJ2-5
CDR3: CASSQGLAGGRETQYF

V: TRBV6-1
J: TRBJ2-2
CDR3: CASSESRVNTGELFF

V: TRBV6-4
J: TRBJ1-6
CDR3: CASTHPGAQQENSYNSPLHF

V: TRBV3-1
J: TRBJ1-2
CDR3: CASSLQAAGSYGYTF

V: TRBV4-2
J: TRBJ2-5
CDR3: CASSQASLAGEETQYF

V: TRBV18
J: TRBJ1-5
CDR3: CASSPRPGANQPQHF

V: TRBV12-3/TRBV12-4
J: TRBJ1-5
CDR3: CASRGGKNQPQHF

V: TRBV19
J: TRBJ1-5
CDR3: CASSIDPGKSNQPQHF

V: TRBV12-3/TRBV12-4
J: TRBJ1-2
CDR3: CASSLASGRGRFYGYTF

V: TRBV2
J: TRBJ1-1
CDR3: CASSLQFNTEAFF

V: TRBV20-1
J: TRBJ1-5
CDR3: CSARAGGQGINQPQHF

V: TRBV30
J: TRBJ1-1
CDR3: CAWGYHNTEAFF

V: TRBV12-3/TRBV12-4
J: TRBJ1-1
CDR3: CASSLAKGTFTGAFF

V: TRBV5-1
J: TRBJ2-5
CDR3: CASSLAEGTPETQYF

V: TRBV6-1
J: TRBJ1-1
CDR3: CASSEVSVGTEAFF

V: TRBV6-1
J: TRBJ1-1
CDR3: CASSQMGFGTSETFF

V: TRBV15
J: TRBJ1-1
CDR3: CATSTTGFNTEAFF

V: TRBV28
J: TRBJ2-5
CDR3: CASSLPFRTRGETQYF

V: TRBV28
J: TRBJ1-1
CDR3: CASSLIFDSTEAFF

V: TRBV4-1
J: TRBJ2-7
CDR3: CVSSPDRGYEQYF

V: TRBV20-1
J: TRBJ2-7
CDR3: CSADVKGSYEQYF